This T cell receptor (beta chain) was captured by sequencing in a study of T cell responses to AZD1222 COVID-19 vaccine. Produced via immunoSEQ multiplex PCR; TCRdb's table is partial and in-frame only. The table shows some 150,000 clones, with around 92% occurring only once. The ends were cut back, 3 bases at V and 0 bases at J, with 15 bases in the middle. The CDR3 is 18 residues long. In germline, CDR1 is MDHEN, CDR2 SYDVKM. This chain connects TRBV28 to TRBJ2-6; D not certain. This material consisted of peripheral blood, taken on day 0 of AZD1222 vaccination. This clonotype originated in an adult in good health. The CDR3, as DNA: TGTGCCAGCAGTTTGTGGGGATTGGCCACCTCTGGGGCCAACGTCCTGACTTTC. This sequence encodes CASSLWGLATSGANVLTF. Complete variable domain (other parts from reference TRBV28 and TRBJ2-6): DVKVTQSSRYLVKRTGEKVFLECVQDMDHENMFWYRQDPGLGLRLIYFSYDVKMKEKGDIPEGYSVSREKKERFSLILESASTNQTSMYLCASSLWGLATSGANVLTFGAGSRLTVL.